This T cell receptor (beta chain) was sequenced during a study of response to subunit inactivated influenza vaccine. MiXCR, run by TCRdb on the RT-PCR reads, gives a single entry per CDR3 protein. The sample includes about 540,000 distinct CDR3 sequences, around 21% of them seen just once. The CDR3 is 17 residues long. V gave up 3 bases and J gave up 10 bases; unmatched junction bases: 13. Germline CDR1 LNHNV, CDR2 YYDKDF (reference sequence). These same records also appear under a second study, on T cells expressing NK-cell markers. That report notes: Production of TCR beta cDNA relied on 5'RACE template switching with UMIs. Sorted CD3+CD56+NKG2C+, CD3+CD56+NKG2C- and CD3+CD56-NKG2C+ T cells provided the TCR beta repertoires. Sequenced donors, eight in total, included seven who were HCMV-seropositive and one who was seronegative. Sorting was restricted to alpha-beta TCR T cells by an anti-gamma-delta TCR antibody in several experiments. About six donors showed dominant NKG2C+ clonotypes comprising about 1.0-7.0% of their CD8+ T cells.

This receptor was obtained from a man in his fifties or sixties who received an inactivated influenza vaccine. The J gene is TRBJ2-1, the V gene TRBV15, with 12 nucleotides matching TRBD2. The sample was CD4+ T cells sorted from PBMCs, taken 12 days after vaccination. This chain's CDR3 is CATSRAPPGLAGREQFF. In DNA form, the CDR3 reads TGTGCCACCAGCAGGGCCCCCCCCGGACTAGCGGGAAGGGAGCAGTTCTTC.